This TCR beta chain was found in a study of cytomegalovirus exposure and HLA in healthy donors. This clone was seen more than once but under ten times. Its antigen remains unidentified. CDR3 size: 16 residues. Losses at the gene ends were 6 bases for V and 7 bases for J; bases not matched to a gene: 14. The germline CDR1 and CDR2 sequences are SEHNR and FQNEAQ (reference sequence). Produced via immunoSEQ multiplex PCR; TCRdb's table is partial and in-frame only. There are approximately 170,000 clones in the sample; 85% occur only once, and around a sixth lies in the top ten. The donors were in the 120-subject validation cohort, distinct from the roughly 600-subject first cohort. General study findings and limits: TCR beta chains numbering some 160 were designated cytomegalovirus-associated. In the approximately 130 validation repertoires, a later analysis found that first-cohort TCR clusters tended to co-occur.

V gene TRBV7-9 combines with J gene TRBJ2-2; the match to TRBD2 covers 7 bases. This receptor was taken from a man aged 18 to 30 in good health and CMV-seropositive. The specimen was PBMCs. This CDR3 is CASRSLEGGPVGELFF. DNA of the CDR3: TGTGCCAGCAGATCTCTGGAGGGAGGGCCAGTCGGGGAGCTGTTTTTT.